This T cell receptor beta chain stems from a study of cytomegalovirus exposure and HLA in healthy donors. Study findings and constraints: In the 95 to 150 validation repertoires, approximately 94% of cluster scores exceeded 0, per a later analysis. Reports showed the classifier diagnosing cytomegalovirus status with high specificity and sensitivity.

Germline V lookup: CDR1 MNHEY, CDR2 SMNVEV (reference sequence). CDR3 length equals 16 residues. Unmatched junction bases numbered 16, after V lost 6 bases and J lost 8 bases. As for this clone: Its antigen remains unidentified.

Assay used: immunoSEQ multiplex PCR; TCRdb lists only in-frame clones, some missing. The sample has roughly 60,000 clones, over 90% seen once; the top ten hold under 3%. This TCR came from a man between 18 and 29 years old in good health and CMV-seronegative. The chain has TRBV27 and TRBJ1-2, with 9 positions matching TRBD1. Sequenced input: PBMCs. The CDR3 is CASRALSQGALEGYTF. The CDR3 bases are TGTGCCAGCAGGGCCCTCTCACAGGGGGCTTTGGAGGGCTACACCTTC.